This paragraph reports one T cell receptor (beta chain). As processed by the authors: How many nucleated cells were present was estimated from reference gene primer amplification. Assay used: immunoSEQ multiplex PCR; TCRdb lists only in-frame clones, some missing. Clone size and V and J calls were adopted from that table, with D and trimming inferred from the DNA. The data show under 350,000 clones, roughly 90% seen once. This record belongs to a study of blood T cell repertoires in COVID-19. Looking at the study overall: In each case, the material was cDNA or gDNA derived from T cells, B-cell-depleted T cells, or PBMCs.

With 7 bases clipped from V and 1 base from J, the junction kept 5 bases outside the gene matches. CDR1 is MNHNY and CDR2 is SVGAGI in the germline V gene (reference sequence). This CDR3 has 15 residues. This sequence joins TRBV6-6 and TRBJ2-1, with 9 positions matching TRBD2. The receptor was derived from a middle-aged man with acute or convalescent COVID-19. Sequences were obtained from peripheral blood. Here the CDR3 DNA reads TGTGCCAGCAACCCTAGCGGGGTGTCCTACAATGAGCAGTTCTTC. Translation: CASNPSGVSYNEQFF.